This T cell receptor (beta chain) was documented in a study of cytomegalovirus exposure and HLA in healthy donors. Study at large: The same platform was used for the roughly 120 validation repertoires as for the 666 first-cohort repertoires, as reported in a later analysis. Whole-study findings and limits: The dataset shows that most TCR sequences were rare, while some public TCRs occurred in many donors.

On this clone: As yet, its antigen is unknown.

CDR1 and CDR2 (germline): PRHDT, FYEKMQ (reference sequence). V was clipped by 5 bases and J by 1 base; unmatched bases: 4. CDR3 length equals 14 residues. This table comes from immunoSEQ multiplex PCR, and its TCRdb copy is limited to in-frame clones, with some not included. Found here are roughly 140,000 clones, around nine tenths of them singletons; the top ten hold 7.5% to 9%. The TCR comes from a man between 18 and 29 years old in good health and CMV-seropositive. The chain uses TRBV13 and TRBJ2-5; 7 bases align to TRBD2. The sequenced material came from PBMCs. CDR3 residues: CASSKLATQETQYF. CDR3 DNA sequence: TGTGCCAGCAGCAAACTAGCGACCCAAGAGACCCAGTACTTC.